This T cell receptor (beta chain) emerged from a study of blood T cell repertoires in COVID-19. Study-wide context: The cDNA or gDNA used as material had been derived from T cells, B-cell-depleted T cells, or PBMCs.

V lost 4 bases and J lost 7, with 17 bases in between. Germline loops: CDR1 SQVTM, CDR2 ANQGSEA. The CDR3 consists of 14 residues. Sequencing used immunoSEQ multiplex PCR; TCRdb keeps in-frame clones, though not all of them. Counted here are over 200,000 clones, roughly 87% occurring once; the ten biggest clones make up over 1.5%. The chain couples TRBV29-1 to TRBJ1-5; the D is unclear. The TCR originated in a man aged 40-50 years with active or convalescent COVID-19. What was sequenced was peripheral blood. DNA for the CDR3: TGCAGCGTTGGAGTGGGCGGGCGTGACCAGCCCCAGCATTTT. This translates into CSVGVGGRDQPQHF.